This TCR beta chain derives from a study of radiation and T cells in renal cell carcinoma. Study-level findings and limits: Compared with controls, irradiated tumors had more, larger dominant CDR3 motifs. Intratumoral heterogeneity was not captured in these approximately 1 g regions.

Using immunoSEQ multiplex PCR, the repertoire was profiled, and TCRdb retains in-frame clones only, with some absent. The sample lists about 20,000 clones, around 49% seen once, with 16% in the top ten. Sample treatment: 15 Gy SBRT to primary tumor, nephrectomy 4 weeks later. This clone was counted between two and nine times. The antigen is unknown. This receptor was obtained from a woman aged 45-65 years with renal cell carcinoma. The material sequenced was tumor tissue, taken from a patient whose treatment included radiotherapy and nephrectomy.

CDR3 nucleotide sequence: TGCGCCAGCAGCCAAGACCGTCTTACGAACACTGAAGCTTTCTTT. It yields the protein CASSQDRLTNTEAFF. This rearrangement joins TRBV4-3 to TRBJ1-1; D call uncertain. Trimming took off 0 bases at V and 1 base at J, with 9 bases between the two ends. Germline loops: CDR1 LGHNA, CDR2 YSLEER. The CDR3 is made up of 15 amino acids.